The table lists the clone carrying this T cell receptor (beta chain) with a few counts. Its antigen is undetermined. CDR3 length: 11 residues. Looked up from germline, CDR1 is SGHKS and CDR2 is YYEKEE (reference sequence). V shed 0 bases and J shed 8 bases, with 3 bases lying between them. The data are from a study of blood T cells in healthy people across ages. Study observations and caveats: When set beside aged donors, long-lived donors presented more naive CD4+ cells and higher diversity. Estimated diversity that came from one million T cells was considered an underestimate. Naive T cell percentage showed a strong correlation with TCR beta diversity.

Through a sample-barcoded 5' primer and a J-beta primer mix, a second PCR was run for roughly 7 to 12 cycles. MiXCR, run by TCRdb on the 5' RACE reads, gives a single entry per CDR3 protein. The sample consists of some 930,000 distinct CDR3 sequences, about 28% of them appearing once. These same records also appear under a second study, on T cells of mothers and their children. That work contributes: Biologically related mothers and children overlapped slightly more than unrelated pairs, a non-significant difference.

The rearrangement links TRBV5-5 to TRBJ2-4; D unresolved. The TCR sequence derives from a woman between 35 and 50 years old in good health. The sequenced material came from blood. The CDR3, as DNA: TGTGCCAGCAGCTTGGGATACATTCAGTACTTC. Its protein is CASSLGYIQYF. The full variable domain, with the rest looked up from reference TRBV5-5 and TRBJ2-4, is DAGVTQSPTHLIKTRGQQVTLRCSPISGHKSVSWYQQVLGQGPQFIFQYYEKEERGRGNFPDRFSARQFPNYSSELNVNALLLGDSALYLCASSLGYIQYFGAGTRLSVL.